This TCR beta chain appears in the sequencing data of a study of post-analysis software for immune sequencing data. Study conclusions and caveats: The study found significantly lower normalized Chao1 diversity in multiple sclerosis patients than in controls. A handful of TRBV segments were significantly more frequent in patients than in controls. TRBV5-6, TRBV5-1 and TRBV20-1 were among these segments.

A remark on this clonotype: What it binds is unknown.

Prepared libraries of TCR beta cDNA carried unique molecular identifiers. From the PCR reads, TCRdb called clonotypes with MiXCR, one entry per CDR3 protein. This sample has about 400,000 distinct CDR3 sequences, with about a third found just once. In germline, CDR1 is KGHDR, CDR2 SFDVKD. The V and J ends lost 8 bases and 3 bases respectively, with 16 bases between them. This CDR3 has 14 amino acids. The chain links TRBV24-1 to TRBJ2-7; TRBD2 might be the D (6 bases). The TCR comes from a girl aged 5 to 17 with multiple sclerosis. The specimen was blood. Written as DNA, the CDR3 is TGTGCCACCAATTCCTCGGCGGGGATCTACGAGCAGTACTTC. Translation gives CATNSSAGIYEQYF.